One and the same sample provided the 29 T cell receptor beta chains below, sequenced in a study of T cells in Graves' hyperthyroidism and ophthalmopathy. Amplified TCR beta CDR3 regions derived from RNA transcripts. An initial round of RT-PCR targeting the TCR CDR3 relied on the HTBI primer set. TCRdb redid the calling of the multiplex PCR reads with MiXCR, one entry per CDR3 protein. The sample consists of 250,000 to 400,000 distinct CDR3 sequences, roughly 13% of them appearing once. Source material: blood. The receptors were sampled from a woman aged 40-49 years with Graves' ophthalmopathy.

This clonotype was detected ten times or more. J is TRBJ2-2 and V is TRBV27; 8 bases map to TRBD2. The CDR3 is 16 amino acids. Looked up from germline, CDR1 is MNHEY and CDR2 is SMNVEV (reference sequence). With V trimmed by 3 bases and J by 1 base, 4 bases remained unmatched. The CDR3 spells CASSFRLARNTGELFF. The CDR3 DNA reads TGTGCCAGCAGTTTTAGACTAGCGAGGAACACCGGGGAGCTGTTTTTT.

The chain couples TRBV6-5 to TRBJ2-1; perhaps TRBD2 as D (7 bases). CDR3 length equals 15 residues. Germline V gene sequence: CDR1 MNHEY, CDR2 SVGAGI. Trimming cost V 2 bases and J 0 bases, with 8 bases left between them. In nucleotides, the CDR3 is TGTGCCAGCAGTTACGGGGGGGCCTCCTACAATGAGCAGTTCTTC. Protein sequence: CASSYGGASYNEQFF.

This clonotype was counted ten times or more. The CDR3 DNA is TGTGCCAGCAGATGGGGCCGGGAGGAGGCAGGTGAGCAGTTCTTC. Protein product: CASRWGREEAGEQFF. J is TRBJ2-1 and V is TRBV28, with 7 bases that match TRBD2. With 6 bases clipped from V and 9 bases from J, the junction kept 14 bases outside the gene matches. Germline values: CDR1 MDHEN, CDR2 SYDVKM. The CDR3 is 15 amino acids.

This clonotype was detected ten times or more. This chain connects TRBV11-2 to TRBJ2-5; D gene uncertain. CDR1 SGHAT and CDR2 FQNNGV come from the germline V gene. There are 14 residues in the CDR3. The V end was cut by 3 bases, the J end by 4 bases, with 12 bases between. As DNA, the CDR3 is TGTGCCAGCAGCTTTAGTTTACTTGGAGAGACCCAGTACTTC. It specifies CASSFSLLGETQYF.

This clonotype was observed at least ten times. The chain joins TRBV2 to TRBJ1-5, with a tentative D call TRBD1 (5 bases). Germline assignment: CDR1 SNHLY and CDR2 FYNNEI. The CDR3 spans 13 residues. With 5 bases removed from V and 6 bases from J, the gap between germline ends came to 11 bases. This chain's CDR3 is CASSRTIGQPQHF. CDR3 coding DNA: TGTGCCAGCAGTCGGACAATAGGTCAGCCCCAGCATTTT.

Many counts were recorded for this clonotype. This chain uses TRBV7-9 with TRBJ1-1; D gene uncertain. Germline CDR1 reads SEHNR; CDR2 reads FQNEAQ (reference sequence). Deletions cut 5 bases from V and 4 bases from J, with 14 bases between. The length of the CDR3 is 14 residues. The CDR3 reads CASSPKSTSTEAFF. Written as DNA, the CDR3 is TGTGCCAGCAGCCCCAAATCGACTTCCACTGAAGCTTTCTTT.

The chain couples TRBV9 to TRBJ2-1; TRBD2 aligns across 12 bases. This CDR3 is 16 amino acids long. The V segment lost 0 bases and the J segment 8 bases; nucleotides outside the gene matches: 6. Germline V CDR1 and CDR2: SGDLS, YYNGEE. CDR3 sequence (DNA): TGTGCCAGCAGCGTAGGTCCTAGCGGGGGGGCGTATGAGCAGTTCTTC. This codes for CASSVGPSGGAYEQFF. The variable domain in full, with the rest retrieved from reference TRBV9 and TRBJ2-1, is DSGVTQTPKHLITATGQRVTLRCSPRSGDLSVYWYQQSLDQGLQFLIQYYNGEERAKGNILERFSAQQFPDLHSELNLSSLELGDSALYFCASSVGPSGGAYEQFFGPGTRLTVL.

The sample holds many counts of this clonotype. This rearrangement joins TRBV14 to TRBJ2-1, with 9 bases aligning to TRBD2. Germline V gene lookup returns CDR1 SGHDN and CDR2 FVKESK. The CDR3 is 17 residues long. J gave up 1 base and V 1 base, and 5 bases lay outside the gene matches. The DNA of the CDR3 is TGTGCCAGCAGCCAAGGGGTAGCGGGGGTTTCCTACAATGAGCAGTTCTTC. Its translation: CASSQGVAGVSYNEQFF.

The table lists this clonotype with a count of one. A much larger clone differs from this one at a single base, so this may be a read error. Since no conserved phenylalanine or tryptophan closes the CDR3, a read error is the likely cause. This chain uses TRBV20-1 with TRBJ1-1, with no clear D. V shed 3 bases and J shed 2 bases, with 7 bases lying between them. Germline V gene lookup returns CDR1 DFQATT and CDR2 SNEGSKA (reference sequence). The length of the CDR3 is 12 residues. The CDR3 here is CSASRRNTEAFS. The CDR3 DNA sequence: TGCAGTGCTAGTCGCAGAAACACTGAAGCTTTCTCT.

This clonotype has just a few counts. The chain employs TRBV5-1 and TRBJ1-3; tentative D call: TRBD1 (5 bases). Trimming pared 4 bases from V and 0 bases from J, leaving 11 bases between. This CDR3 region has 15 residues. Looked up from germline, CDR1 is SGHRS and CDR2 is YFSETQ. The CDR3 DNA is TGCGCCAGCAGCCTGGGACGGAACTCTGGAAACACCATATATTTT. Translating gives CASSLGRNSGNTIYF.

The chain employs TRBV11-2 and TRBJ2-3, with D possibly being TRBD1 (5 bases). The length of the CDR3 is 17 residues. V was trimmed by 5 bases and J by 5 bases, leaving 23 bases between them. Germline V gene sequence: CDR1 SGHAT, CDR2 FQNNGV. The CDR3 reads CASSPSTGAGLEDTQYF. Written as DNA, the CDR3 is TGTGCCAGCAGCCCATCCACAGGAGCTGGGTTGGAAGATACGCAGTATTTT. The full variable domain, with the rest looked up from reference TRBV11-2 and TRBJ2-3, is EAGVAQSPRYKIIEKRQSVAFWCNPISGHATLYWYQQILGQGPKLLIQFQNNGVVDDSQLPKDRFSAERLKGVDSTLKIQPAKLEDSAVYLCASSPSTGAGLEDTQYFGPGTRLTVL.

The chain joins TRBV20-1 to TRBJ2-1; 8 nucleotides align to TRBD2. Germline CDR1 reads DFQATT; CDR2 reads SNEGSKA (reference sequence). The CDR3 runs 13 residues. With 3 bases clipped from V and 5 bases from J, the junction kept 3 bases outside the gene matches. CDR3 in DNA: TGCAGTGCTAGCGGGGGGGCCAACAATGAGCAGTTCTTC. As protein: CSASGGANNEQFF.

This clonotype was picked up many times. The junction and the germline gene differ at one end; a read error may be behind it. V usage is TRBV7-9 and J usage is TRBJ2-3, with TRBD2 matching over 7 bases. The CDR3 has 15 amino acids. CDR1 is SEHNR, CDR2 FQNEAQ, per germline (reference sequence). CDR3 coding DNA: TGTGCCAGCAGTTTAGAGGCGGGGGGCACAGATACGCAGTATTTT. Its protein is CASSLEAGGTDTQYF.

This clonotype was detected many times. The V call is TRBV6-1, the J call TRBJ2-3, with D perhaps matching TRBD1 or TRBD2 (5 bases each). V was cut by 5 bases and J by 5 bases, with 20 bases left in between. This CDR3 is 16 amino acids long. Germline CDR1 and CDR2: MNHNS and SASEGT. CDR3: CASSPRDLSLGDTQYF. CDR3 DNA: TGTGCCAGCAGTCCCCGGGACCTATCCTTAGGAGATACGCAGTATTTT.

This clonotype was detected a few times. A clone one base away is much larger, so this may be a read error. The chain has TRBV27 and TRBJ2-5; 8 positions match TRBD1. The CDR3 is 13 amino acids. V lost 3 bases to trimming and J lost 7 bases; unmatched junction nucleotides: 4. Germline assignment: CDR1 MNHEY and CDR2 SMNVEV (reference sequence). This CDR3 is CASSFRGPGTQYF. The CDR3 bases are TGTGCCAGCAGTTTCAGGGGGCCCGGGACCCAGTACTTC.

This clonotype was seen more than once but under ten times. The chain links TRBV9 to TRBJ2-3; maybe TRBD2 (7 bases). This CDR3 is built from 15 residues. The V and J ends lost 4 bases and 7 bases respectively, with 19 bases between them. Germline V gene sequence: CDR1 SGDLS, CDR2 YYNGEE. The CDR3, as DNA: TGTGCCAGCAGCCCCGATCGAGGGGGGGCATATACGCAGTATTTT. This encodes CASSPDRGGAYTQYF.

This clonotype was detected ten times or more. The rearrangement joins TRBV20-1 to TRBJ2-7; D gene ambiguous. The CDR3 sequence is 14 residues long. V was pared by 1 base and J by 1 base, with 11 bases between. Germline assignment: CDR1 DFQATT and CDR2 SNEGSKA (reference sequence). In DNA form, the CDR3 reads TGCAGTGCTAGAGTTGGTAGCAGATCCTACGAGCAGTACTTC. Its translation is CSARVGSRSYEQYF.

This clonotype has only a few counts. V and J are TRBV29-1 and TRBJ2-7; 10 bases align to TRBD1. V shed 4 bases, J shed 4 bases, and the junction held 4 bases outside the gene matches. The CDR3 loop spans 13 amino acids. CDR1 SQVTM and CDR2 ANQGSEA come from the germline V gene. Written as DNA, the CDR3 is TGCAGCGTTGCGCGGACAGGGGGATACGAGCAGTACTTC. It specifies CSVARTGGYEQYF.

This clonotype showed up just a few times. V and J are TRBV9 and TRBJ2-1, with 8 bases lining up with TRBD2. Germline-derived CDR1 and CDR2 are SGDLS and YYNGEE. Germline trimming cut 4 bases from V and 4 bases from J; bases unmatched to any gene: 10. The CDR3 is made up of 16 amino acids. CDR3 sequence reads: CASSPSAGVRYNEQFF. As DNA, the CDR3 is TGTGCCAGCAGCCCTTCAGCGGGAGTAAGGTACAATGAGCAGTTCTTC.

The rearrangement uses TRBV13 and TRBJ1-2; 8 bases agree with TRBD1. This CDR3 has 14 residues. V lost 3 bases to trimming and J lost 7 bases; unmatched junction nucleotides: 7. Germline CDR1 is PRHDT and CDR2 is FYEKMQ (reference sequence). The DNA for the CDR3 is TGTGCCAGCAGCTTCTGGGACAGGACGGGTGGCTACACCTTC. This sequence encodes CASSFWDRTGGYTF.

V is TRBV4-1 and J is TRBJ2-1; 7 bases agree with TRBD1. The V gene's germline CDR1 is MGHRA and CDR2 YSYEKL. The CDR3 contains 15 residues. J was trimmed by 2 bases and V by 4 bases; bases with no gene match: 5. CDR3 in amino acids: CASSLGGHPYNEQFF. DNA for the CDR3: TGCGCCAGCAGCCTAGGGGGCCATCCCTACAATGAGCAGTTCTTC.

In its sample, this clonotype was seen a few times. Just one base apart from a much larger clone, this may be a read error. The gene calls are TRBV11-3 and TRBJ2-5, with 9 bases fitting TRBD1. V dropped 2 bases and J dropped 5; count of bases not matched to a gene: 3. CDR1 SGHNT and CDR2 YENEEA come from the germline V gene. The CDR3 extends over 14 amino acids. Here the CDR3 DNA reads TGTGCCAGCAGCTTAAGGACAGGGGATGAGACCCAGTACTTC. It specifies CASSLRTGDETQYF. Full variable domain (rest looked up from reference TRBV11-3 and TRBJ2-5): EAGVVQSPRYKIIEKKQPVAFWCNPISGHNTLYWYLQNLGQGPELLIRYENEEAVDDSQLPKDRFSAERLKGVDSTLKIQPAELGDSAVYLCASSLRTGDETQYFGPGTRLLVL.

This clonotype has just a few counts. This rearrangement joins TRBV5-1 to TRBJ1-4; 7 nucleotides agree with TRBD1. Trimming removed 5 bases from V and 4 bases from J; junction bases left unmatched: 8. The CDR3 consists of 15 residues. From germline, CDR1 is SGHRS and CDR2 YFSETQ. The CDR3 DNA sequence: TGCGCCAGCAGGCGTCGGGACAGTAGTAATGAAAAACTGTTTTTT. This gives the protein CASRRRDSSNEKLFF.

This clonotype was detected many times. This chain joins TRBV5-1 and TRBJ1-2, with 11 bases lining up with TRBD1. V trimming: 4 bases; J trimming: 4 bases; junction bases outside the gene matches: 6. The germline V gene encodes CDR1 SGHRS and CDR2 YFSETQ. The CDR3 is 15 amino acids. DNA of the CDR3: TGCGCCAGCAGCACGGGACAGGGGGGGGCCTATGGCTACACCTTC. It yields the protein CASSTGQGGAYGYTF.

This clonotype was seen ten or more times. V is TRBV28 and J is TRBJ1-1; D might be TRBD1 (5 bases). The CDR3 sequence is 14 residues long. The germline V gene has CDR1 MDHEN and CDR2 SYDVKM. With 3 bases removed from V and 1 base from J, the gap between germline ends came to 9 bases. This chain's CDR3 is CASSLHGGNTEAFF. In DNA, the CDR3 is TGTGCCAGCAGTTTGCACGGGGGGAACACTGAAGCTTTCTTT.

This clonotype occurred many times. The V call is TRBV7-2, the J call TRBJ2-3, with 8 nucleotides matching TRBD2. This CDR3 is built from 14 residues. Germline V lookup: CDR1 SGHTA, CDR2 FQGNSA. V was pared by 3 bases and J by 4 bases, with 3 bases of the junction left unmatched. In DNA, the CDR3 is TGTGCCAGCAGCTTGCGGGGGGTACCAGATACGCAGTATTTT. Translating gives CASSLRGVPDTQYF.

There are many counts of this clonotype. This sequence joins TRBV19 and TRBJ1-1; D perhaps matches TRBD1 (5 bases). Trimming removed 7 bases at V and 9 bases at J, with 21 bases between. CDR1 and CDR2 from the germline V gene are LNHDA and SQIVND (reference sequence). This CDR3 comprises 14 residues. The CDR3 loop reads CASNREGAQAKAFF. CDR3 in DNA: TGTGCCAGTAATCGGGAAGGGGCGCAGGCGAAAGCTTTCTTT.

The chain uses TRBV18 and TRBJ2-5, with D perhaps TRBD2 (6 bases). The V gene's germline CDR1 is KGHSH and CDR2 LQKENI. Trimming left V 3 bases short and J 4 bases short, with 24 bases between. The CDR3 is 18 amino acids. The chain's CDR3 is CASSPVGWGSSDRETQYF. CDR3 DNA: TGTGCCAGCTCACCGGTGGGATGGGGCTCTAGCGATCGAGAGACCCAGTACTTC.

A few counts support this clonotype. V usage is TRBV11-2 and J usage is TRBJ2-3; TRBD1 might be the D (5 bases). Germline-derived CDR1 and CDR2 are SGHAT and FQNNGV. The length of the CDR3 is 14 residues. The V and J ends lost 4 bases and 4 bases respectively, with 12 bases between them. CDR3 amino acids: CASSSDMTSDTQYF. The CDR3 nucleotides read TGTGCCAGCAGCTCGGACATGACATCAGATACGCAGTATTTT.